Listed below are T cell receptor beta chains from one sample, sequenced in a study of T cell responses to AZD1222 COVID-19 vaccine. Profiled with immunoSEQ multiplex PCR; TCRdb holds only in-frame clones, not every one. The table lists roughly 110,000 clones, 87% of them singletons. This sample comprised peripheral blood, obtained on day 0 of AZD1222 vaccination. These receptors all come from an adult in good health. Both conserved end residues are part of each CDR3. Fields, in order: D gene, clone size, V gene, J gene, CDR3 DNA, CDR3 protein. D genes are given only for firm matches. Clone sizes are given selectively: once, few, many, or a class where the clone is expanded.

-	-	TRBV6-4	TRBJ1-5	TGTGCCAGCAGTGAGTTTGCTTTCGGTAGGGACAATCAGCCCCAGCATTTT	CASSEFAFGRDNQPQHF
-	-	TRBV7-6	TRBJ2-2	TGTGCCAGCAGCGCCAGGACCGCTCGGTCCGGGGAGCTGTTTTTT	CASSARTARSGELFF
-	-	TRBV7-2	TRBJ1-2	TGTGCCAGCAGCAGGGACGGTAACTATGGCTACACCTTC	CASSRDGNYGYTF
-	-	TRBV7-9	TRBJ1-6	TGTGCCAGCAGCTCCGGGACATCACCCCTCCACTTT	CASSSGTSPLHF
-	-	TRBV14	TRBJ1-1	TGTGCCAGCAGCCGGTTGATGAACACTGAAGCTTTCTTT	CASSRLMNTEAFF
-	-	TRBV12-3/TRBV12-4	TRBJ2-7	TGTGCCAGCAGTCCGAACTCCTACGAGCAGTACTTC	CASSPNSYEQYF
TRBD1	-	TRBV19	TRBJ2-7	TGTGCCAGTAGTATAGGGACAGGGGCCGTCTACGAGCAGTACTTC	CASSIGTGAVYEQYF
TRBD2	-	TRBV5-6	TRBJ2-1	TGTGCCAGCAGCCCACGACTAGCGGGAGGGCCGGGGGAGCAGTTCTTC	CASSPRLAGGPGEQFF
-	once	TRBV6-2/TRBV6-3	TRBJ1-2	TGTGCCAGCAGTTACTTCGGAGGGGATGGCTACACCTTC	CASSYFGGDGYTF
-	once	TRBV6-1	TRBJ2-2	TGTGCCAGCAGTGAACTACTGTCAGGGACCGGGGAGCTGTTTTTT	CASSELLSGTGELFF
-	once	TRBV11-2	TRBJ1-5	TGTGCCAGCAGCTTAGGGAGCAATCAGCCCCAGCATTTT	CASSLGSNQPQHF
-	-	TRBV7-2	TRBJ2-3	TGTGCCAGCAGCTCTAGGTCGGGGCGGGGTTACACAGATACGCAGTATTTT	CASSSRSGRGYTDTQYF
TRBD1	-	TRBV19	TRBJ1-4	TGTGCCAGTAGCCCAGGGGACAGGCTTAATGAAAAACTGTTTTTT	CASSPGDRLNEKLFF
TRBD1	-	TRBV29-1	TRBJ2-1	TGCAGCGTTGGGACAGGGGGCGGTTCCTACAATGAGCAGTTCTTC	CSVGTGGGSYNEQFF
-	-	TRBV25-1	TRBJ1-4	TGTGCCAGCAGTGAAAAGGGCGCTGCTGAAAAACTGTTTTTT	CASSEKGAAEKLFF
TRBD1	-	TRBV15	TRBJ1-1	TGTGCCACCAGCAGCCGACAGGGGCGGACTGAAGCTTTCTTT	CATSSRQGRTEAFF
-	-	TRBV7-9	TRBJ2-1	TGTGCCAGCAGCCCAAAGGGGGACAATGAGCAGTTCTTC	CASSPKGDNEQFF
-	few	TRBV5-8	TRBJ2-7	TGTGCCAGCAGCTTTGCTCTTGGGGACGAGCAGTACTTC	CASSFALGDEQYF
-	-	TRBV10-3	TRBJ2-2	TGTGCCATCAGTGAGCGGCAGGGCACCGGGGAGCTGTTTTTT	CAISERQGTGELFF
-	-	TRBV5-4	TRBJ2-7	TGTGCCAGCAGCCAAATGAACGGGGACGAGCAGTACTTC	CASSQMNGDEQYF
-	-	TRBV30	TRBJ1-6	TGTGCCTGGAGTGTATCGCGGGCCCATAATTCACCCCTCCACTTT	CAWSVSRAHNSPLHF
-	-	TRBV7-3	TRBJ1-2	TGTGCCAGCAGCACTTCGACAGGCTCTAACTATGGCTACACCTTC	CASSTSTGSNYGYTF
-	-	TRBV2	TRBJ2-7	TGTGCCAGCAGTGTTCCACTCTCCTACGAGCAGTACTTC	CASSVPLSYEQYF
-	few	TRBV6-4	TRBJ1-1	TGTGCCAGCAGTGAGCAGGGAGACACTGAAGCTTTCTTT	CASSEQGDTEAFF
-	-	TRBV7-6	TRBJ2-7	TGTGCCAGCAGCTTAAGCACAGGGAGTGGCGAGCAGTACTTC	CASSLSTGSGEQYF
-	-	TRBV7-7	TRBJ2-2	TGTGCCAGCAGCCCTACTCCGGGATACACCGGGGAGCTGTTTTTT	CASSPTPGYTGELFF
TRBD1	few	TRBV20-1	TRBJ1-2	TGCAGTGCTAGTGCATTCGACAGGGATGACTATGGCTACACCTTC	CSASAFDRDDYGYTF